This T cell receptor (beta chain) was retrieved from a study of T cell responses to AZD1222 COVID-19 vaccine (dated by TCRdb to the early 2020s). Turning to the overall study: TCR sequencing covered more than 230 trial participants: 200 to 210 given two doses of AZD1222 and 26 given two doses of MenACWY control vaccine. Trial participants were enrolled into age subgroups of 18-55, 56-69 and 70-plus years, which contained about 160, 30 and 59 TCR-sequenced participants, respectively.

CDR1 and CDR2, looked up from the germline V gene, are MNHEY and SVGAGI. The CDR3 numbers 14 residues from cysteine through phenylalanine. Kept here is only the CDR3 DNA, which spans 42 bases and is read in frame from base 1. At the junction V is shortened by 3 bases and J by 5 bases; bases outside the gene matches: 5. Reading the label with the study, this specimen's time point is: about 28 days (+/-7) after the second vaccine dose. Because spike-specific TCR depth and breadth did not differ between the two schedules, AZD1222 recipients who got a second dose at roughly 4 weeks were pooled with those who got a second dose at roughly 12 weeks. Vaccinee samples were obtained from the UK trials COV001 and COV002, which included a single-blind randomized controlled phase 2/3 trial of AZD1222 (ChAdOx1 nCoV-19) in healthy adults. For TCRbeta chain sequencing, PBMC samples from trial participants were taken at day 0 and at day 28 after the second dose.

As concerns this clone: Its antigen target is currently unknown. Base qualities are not at hand, and no much larger clone is one base apart.

Findings and caveats that apply to the study as a whole: Most participants were white British and females outnumbered males, and the authors suggested that clonal diversity may have been underestimated. The 56-69-year group was small, and its depth increase did not reach significance, likely because of low power. Epitopes outside the regions mutated in the B.1.351 and B.1.1.7 variants were reportedly recognized by nearly half of the unique spike-specific TCRs. Conclusions about previously exposed vaccinees are limited, since just 6 or 7 AZD1222 recipients were seropositive for SARS-CoV-2 at baseline. Vaccine-associated CD4 TCRs spanned the whole spike protein, with dominant responses in regions 160-218 and 743-854. Because no day 14 peak-response samples were available, the repertoires could be characterized only after the peak T cell response. Spike-specific TCR breadth and depth rose significantly after two AZD1222 doses compared with day 0 and with MenACWY recipients.

The CDR3 regions of human TCRbeta chains were analyzed by immunosequencing. Concerning the study's data processing: Repertoire TCRs were matched against a reference library of SARS-CoV-2-specific TCRs generated with the MIRA antigen-specificity platform. Breadth was defined as the fraction of unique TCRs that were SARS-CoV-2-associated, and depth was defined as the fraction of total T cells that were SARS-CoV-2-associated. Each spike-specific TCR was assigned to its reactive spike region and to a CD4 or CD8 class using the MIRA data. Log10-transformed breadth and depth values were compared by one-way ANOVA with Sidak's multiple comparisons tests. The table was pulled from immuneACCESS by TCRdb, which kept in-frame rearrangements only. Such tables lose some clones; where checked, under half of the loss comes from unresolved V genes, and the rest has no known cause. Clone size and V and J calls were adopted from that table, with D and trimming inferred from the DNA. The sample table lists some 180,000 clones, approximately 91% of them with a count of one. The ten largest clones represent about 1.9% of the sample.

Here the sequenced sample was peripheral blood, taken 28 days after the second AZD1222 dose. The clonotype originates from an adult who received the AZD1222 COVID-19 vaccine. The rearrangement joined TRBV6-5 to TRBJ2-5, with 8 bases aligning to TRBD2. The CDR3 here reads CASSYQAGAETQYF. The DNA sequence is as follows: TGTGCCAGCAGTTATCAAGCGGGGGCGGAGACCCAGTACTTC.